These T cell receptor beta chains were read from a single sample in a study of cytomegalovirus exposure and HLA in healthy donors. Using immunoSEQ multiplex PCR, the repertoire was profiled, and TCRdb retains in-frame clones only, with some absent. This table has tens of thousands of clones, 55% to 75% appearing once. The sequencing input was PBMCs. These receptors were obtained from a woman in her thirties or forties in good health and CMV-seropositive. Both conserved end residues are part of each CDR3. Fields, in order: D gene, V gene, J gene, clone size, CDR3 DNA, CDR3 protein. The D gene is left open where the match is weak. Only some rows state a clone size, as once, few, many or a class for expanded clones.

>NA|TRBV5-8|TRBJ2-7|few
TGTGCCAGCAGCTTCGCCGACAGGTCATTCGAGCAGTACTTC
CASSFADRSFEQYF
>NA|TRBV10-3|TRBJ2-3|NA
TGTGCCATCGCGGGATCGACAGATACGCAGTATTTT
CAIAGSTDTQYF
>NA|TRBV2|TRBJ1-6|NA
TGTGCCAGCCGGACAGATAATTCACCCCTCCACTTT
CASRTDNSPLHF
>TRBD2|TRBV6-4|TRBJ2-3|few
TGTGCCAGCAGTGTCCTAGCGGGGGGCGCAGATACGCAGTATTTT
CASSVLAGGADTQYF
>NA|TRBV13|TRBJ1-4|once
TGTGCCAGCAGCAAACACAGGGAGTCAGATGAAAAACTGTTTTTT
CASSKHRESDEKLFF
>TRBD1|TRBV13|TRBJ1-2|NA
TGTGCCAGCAGCTTAGGTTCTCAGGGGGCGATGACTGGCTACACCTTC
CASSLGSQGAMTGYTF
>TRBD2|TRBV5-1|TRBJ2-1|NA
TGCGCCAGCAGCTTGGCCGTGGGACTAGTCCTGGATGAGCAGTTCTTC
CASSLAVGLVLDEQFF
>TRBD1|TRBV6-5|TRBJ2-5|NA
TGTGCCAGCAGTTACAGGGGGCCAGAGACCCAGTACTTC
CASSYRGPETQYF
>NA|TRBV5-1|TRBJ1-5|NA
TGCGCCAGCAGCCGTGACTCTTCGGATCAGCCCCAGCATTTT
CASSRDSSDQPQHF
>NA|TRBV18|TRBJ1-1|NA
TGTGCCAGCTCACCACCGGGCCGGGGATGGGGCACTGAAGCTTTCTTT
CASSPPGRGWGTEAFF
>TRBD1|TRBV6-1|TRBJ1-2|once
TGTGCCAGCGCTCTGGGGACAGGGGGCGGCTATGGCTACACCTTC
CASALGTGGGYGYTF
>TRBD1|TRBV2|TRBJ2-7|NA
TGTGCCAGCCAAGGGGAAAGCCTAACCAGGGGGTTCTTATACGAGCAGTACTTC
CASQGESLTRGFLYEQYF
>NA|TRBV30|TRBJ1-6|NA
TGTGCCTGGAGTGGGTTCGCAGGGTCACCCCTCCACTTT
CAWSGFAGSPLHF
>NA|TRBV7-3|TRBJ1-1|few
TGTGCCAGCAGCTCTGTAGTGGAGACTGAAGCTTTCTTT
CASSSVVETEAFF
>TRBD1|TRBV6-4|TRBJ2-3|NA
TGTGCCAGCAGTGGACAGGGGACCACAGATACGCAGTATTTT
CASSGQGTTDTQYF
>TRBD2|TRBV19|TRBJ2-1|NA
TGTGCCAGTAGTATAGACGGGACTAGTCTATACAATGAGCAGTTCTTC
CASSIDGTSLYNEQFF
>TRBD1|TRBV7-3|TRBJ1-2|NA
TGTGCCAGCAGCTTAACCCCGACAGGGTATGGCTACACCTTC
CASSLTPTGYGYTF
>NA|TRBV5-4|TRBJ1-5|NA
TGTGCCAGCAGCTCCGGACAGAATCAGCCCCAGCATTTT
CASSSGQNQPQHF
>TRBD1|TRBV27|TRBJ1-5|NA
TGTGCCAGCAGTTTACGTGACAGGGTAGGGCAGCCCCAGCATTTT
CASSLRDRVGQPQHF
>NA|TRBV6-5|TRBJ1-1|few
TGTGCCAGCAGTACCCCAAACCGGAGGGCTTTCTTT
CASSTPNRRAFF
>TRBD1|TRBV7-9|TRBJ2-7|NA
TGTGCCAGCAGTTCCGTCTGGACAGGGGGTTCCGAGCAGTACTTC
CASSSVWTGGSEQYF
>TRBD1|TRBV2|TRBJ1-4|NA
TGTGCCAGCAGTGAGGGGACAGGGGTTGAAAAACTGTTTTTT
CASSEGTGVEKLFF
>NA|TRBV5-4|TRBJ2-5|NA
TGTGCCAGTAGGACGACGGGCCAGGGGGAGACCCAGTACTTC
CASRTTGQGETQYF
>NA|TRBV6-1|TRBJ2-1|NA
TGTGCCAGCAGTGAAGCGCGCTGGTCTCAGTTCTTC
CASSEARWSQFF
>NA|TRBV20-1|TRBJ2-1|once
TGCAGTGCTAGAGAGAAAGTCGGGCAGTTCTTC
CSAREKVGQFF
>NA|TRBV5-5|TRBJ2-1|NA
TGTGCCAGCAGCTGGACGGTGGAGGGCTACAATGAGCAGTTCTTC
CASSWTVEGYNEQFF
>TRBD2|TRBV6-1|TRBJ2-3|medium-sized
TGTGCCAGCAGTGAAGTCGGGGGGGCAGATACGCAGTATTTT
CASSEVGGADTQYF
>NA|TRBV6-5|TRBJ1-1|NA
TGTGCCAGCAGTTCGACAGGTTTTAAAGCTGAAGCTTTCTTT
CASSSTGFKAEAFF
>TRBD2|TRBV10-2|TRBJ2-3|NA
TGCGCCAGCATTCGAGCCGGGACTAGTGCAGATACGCAGTATTTT
CASIRAGTSADTQYF
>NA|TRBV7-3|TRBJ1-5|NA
TGTGCCAGCAGCTCGGGTTTTAATCAGCCCCAGCATTTT
CASSSGFNQPQHF
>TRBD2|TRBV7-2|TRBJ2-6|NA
TGTGCCAGCAGCTTAGGGGGGGGTCCTGGGGCCAACGTCCTGACTTTC
CASSLGGGPGANVLTF
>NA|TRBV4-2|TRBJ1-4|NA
TGTGCCAGCAGCCCAGCAGGACACGGGGGTGAAAAACTGTTTTTT
CASSPAGHGGEKLFF
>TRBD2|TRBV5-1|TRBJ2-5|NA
TGCGCCAGCAGCTTCGGACTAGCGGGGGGCCAAGAGACCCAGTACTTC
CASSFGLAGGQETQYF
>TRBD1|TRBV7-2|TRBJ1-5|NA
TGTGCCAGCAGCTACAGGGGGAACCAGCCCCAGCATTTT
CASSYRGNQPQHF
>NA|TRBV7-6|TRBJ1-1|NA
TGTGCCAGCAGCTATGAACAGGGCTCGAACACTGAAGCTTTCTTT
CASSYEQGSNTEAFF
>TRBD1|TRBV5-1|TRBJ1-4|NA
TGCGCCAGCAGCGGAAGGACAGGGGGCCATGAAAAACTGTTTTTT
CASSGRTGGHEKLFF
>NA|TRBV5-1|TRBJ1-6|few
TGCGCCAGCAGCTTGGAGAGGGATTCACCCCTCCACTTT
CASSLERDSPLHF
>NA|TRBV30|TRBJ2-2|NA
TGTGCCTGGTGGGAGGGGGGCGCAGCGGGGACCGGGGAGCTGTTTTTT
CAWWEGGAAGTGELFF
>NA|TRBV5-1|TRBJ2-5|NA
TGCGCCAGCAGGGACTCGGGGGACCCCCAAGAGACCCAGTACTTC
CASRDSGDPQETQYF
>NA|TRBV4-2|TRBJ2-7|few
TGTGCCAGCAGCCCAGCAGGCCCTTCCTACGAGCAGTACTTC
CASSPAGPSYEQYF
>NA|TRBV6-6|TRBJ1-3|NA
TGTGCCAGCAGTTACCAAAACGGGGCTGGAAACACCATATATTTT
CASSYQNGAGNTIYF
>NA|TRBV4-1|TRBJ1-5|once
TGCGCCAGCAGCCAAGTTGGTTTGGCGGGCAATCAGCCCCAGCATTTT
CASSQVGLAGNQPQHF
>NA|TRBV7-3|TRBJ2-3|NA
TGTGCCAGCAGCCCCGGTGGTGCAGATACGCAGTATTTT
CASSPGGADTQYF
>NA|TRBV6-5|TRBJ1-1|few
TGTGCCAGCAGACTGAGGGAGAGCAACACTGAAGCTTTCTTT
CASRLRESNTEAFF
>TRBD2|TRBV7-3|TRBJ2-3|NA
TGTGCCAGCAGCCGACTAGCGGGGGGAGTGGCAGATACGCAGTATTTT
CASSRLAGGVADTQYF
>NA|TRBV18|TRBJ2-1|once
TGTGCCAGCTCACGAGACCAGGGCGTAGGTGTCAATGAGCAGTTCTTC
CASSRDQGVGVNEQFF
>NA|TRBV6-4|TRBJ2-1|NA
TGTGCCAGCAGTGACGATGGGCATGAGCAGTTCTTC
CASSDDGHEQFF
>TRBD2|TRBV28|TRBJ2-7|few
TGTGCCAGCAGTAAACGGGGGGGGTTGAAGGAGCAGTACTTC
CASSKRGGLKEQYF
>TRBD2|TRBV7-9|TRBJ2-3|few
TGTGCCAGCAGTGCGGGGGGGTTCACAGATACGCAGTATTTT
CASSAGGFTDTQYF
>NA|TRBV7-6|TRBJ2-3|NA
TGTGCCAGCAGTGTCGGGAGCCACACAGATACGCAGTATTTT
CASSVGSHTDTQYF
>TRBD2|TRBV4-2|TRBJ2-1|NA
TGTGCCAGCAGCCAAGATCCACCTAGAGTTTTAGCGGGGGGATTGGATGAGCAGTTCTTC
CASSQDPPRVLAGGLDEQFF
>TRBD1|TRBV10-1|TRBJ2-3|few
TGCGCCAGCAGTGAGCCGGGACAGCCCACAGATACGCAGTATTTT
CASSEPGQPTDTQYF
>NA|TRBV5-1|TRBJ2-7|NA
TGCGCCAGCAGCTCCAATCCAGGAGGCCCCTACGAGCAGTACTTC
CASSSNPGGPYEQYF
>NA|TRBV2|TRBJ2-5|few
TGTGCCAGCAGCCTGCAGGGGCACCAAGAGACCCAGTACTTC
CASSLQGHQETQYF
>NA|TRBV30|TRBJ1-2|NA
TGTGCCTGGAGTGTACGGTTGCTATCTAACTATGGCTACACCTTC
CAWSVRLLSNYGYTF
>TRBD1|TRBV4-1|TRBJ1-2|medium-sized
TGCGCCAGCAGCCCCTATCCGGGACAGGGGCTTCATGGCTACACCTTC
CASSPYPGQGLHGYTF
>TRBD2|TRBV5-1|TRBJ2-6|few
TGCGCCAGCAGTTCGGGACTAGCGGGGGGGTTCTCTGGGGCCAACGTCCTGACTTTC
CASSSGLAGGFSGANVLTF
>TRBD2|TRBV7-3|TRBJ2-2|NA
TGTGCCAGCAGCCCGGGACTAGCCGGGGAGCTGTTTTTT
CASSPGLAGELFF
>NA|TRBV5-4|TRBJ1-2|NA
TGTGCCAGCAGCTTGACAGACCTGAGGAGGGGCTACACCTTC
CASSLTDLRRGYTF